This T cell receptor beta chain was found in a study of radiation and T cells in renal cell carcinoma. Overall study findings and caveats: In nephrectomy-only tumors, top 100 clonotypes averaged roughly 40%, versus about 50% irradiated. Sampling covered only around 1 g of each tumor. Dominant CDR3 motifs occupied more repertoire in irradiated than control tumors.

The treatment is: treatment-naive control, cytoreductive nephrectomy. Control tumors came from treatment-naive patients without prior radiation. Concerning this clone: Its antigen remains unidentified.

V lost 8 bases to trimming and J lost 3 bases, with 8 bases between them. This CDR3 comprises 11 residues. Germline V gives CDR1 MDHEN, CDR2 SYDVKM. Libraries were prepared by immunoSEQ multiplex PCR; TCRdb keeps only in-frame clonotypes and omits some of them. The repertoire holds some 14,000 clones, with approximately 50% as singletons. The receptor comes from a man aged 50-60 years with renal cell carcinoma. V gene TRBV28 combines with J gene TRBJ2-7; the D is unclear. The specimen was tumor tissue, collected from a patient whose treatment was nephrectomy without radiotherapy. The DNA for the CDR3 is TGTGCCAGCGGGCCCCTCTACGAGCAGTACTTC. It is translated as CASGPLYEQYF.